This TCR beta chain was recorded in a study of blood T cell repertoires in COVID-19. Study-wide context: The cDNA or gDNA used as material had been derived from T cells, B-cell-depleted T cells, or PBMCs.

CDR3 length: 16 residues. Germline V gene lookup returns CDR1 MDHEN and CDR2 SYDVKM. Trimming shortened V by 1 base and J by 3 bases, and 13 bases separated the two germline ends. In the authors' workflow: Amplification of reference gene primers was used by the study to estimate nucleated cell counts. Sequencing used immunoSEQ multiplex PCR; TCRdb keeps in-frame clones, though not all of them. V and J calls and clone size are given by that table; D and trimming were obtained from the DNA. This table has 250,000 to 300,000 clones, 70% to 90% appearing once. Sequences were obtained from peripheral blood. This TCR was sampled from a man in his fifties or sixties who had recovered from COVID-19. This chain joins TRBV28 and TRBJ1-5, with a tentative D call TRBD1 (5 bases). This CDR3 is CASSLYGGRTNQPQHF. The CDR3 region has the DNA TGTGCCAGCAGTTTATACGGGGGAAGAACCAATCAGCCCCAGCATTTT. Full variable domain (remainder filled in from reference TRBV28 and TRBJ1-5): DVKVTQSSRYLVKRTGEKVFLECVQDMDHENMFWYRQDPGLGLRLIYFSYDVKMKEKGDIPEGYSVSREKKERFSLILESASTNQTSMYLCASSLYGGRTNQPQHFGDGTRLSIL.